This record covers a single TCR beta chain. Its specificity is not known. This specimen comes from a study of T cell responses to AZD1222 COVID-19 vaccine. Sequencing used immunoSEQ multiplex PCR; TCRdb keeps in-frame clones, though not all of them. The table includes about 86,000 clones, about 92% detected once. Germline CDR1 MNHEY, CDR2 SVGEGT. This CDR3 region has 16 residues. After removal of 6 bases from V and 2 bases from J, the junction contained 9 bases not matched to a gene. Overall study findings and caveats: White British donors predominated, females outnumbered males, and clonal diversity was possibly underestimated. The number of AZD1222 recipients seropositive at baseline was only 6 or 7.

The sequence was obtained from an adult in good health. The sequences come from peripheral blood, collected on day 0 of AZD1222 vaccination. The rearrangement uses TRBV6-2 or TRBV6-3 and TRBJ2-1; TRBD2 aligns across 8 bases. CDR3 nucleotide sequence: TGTGCCAGCAGCACCTCGAGCGGGGGCCCCTACAATGAGCAGTTCTTC. Translation: CASSTSSGGPYNEQFF.